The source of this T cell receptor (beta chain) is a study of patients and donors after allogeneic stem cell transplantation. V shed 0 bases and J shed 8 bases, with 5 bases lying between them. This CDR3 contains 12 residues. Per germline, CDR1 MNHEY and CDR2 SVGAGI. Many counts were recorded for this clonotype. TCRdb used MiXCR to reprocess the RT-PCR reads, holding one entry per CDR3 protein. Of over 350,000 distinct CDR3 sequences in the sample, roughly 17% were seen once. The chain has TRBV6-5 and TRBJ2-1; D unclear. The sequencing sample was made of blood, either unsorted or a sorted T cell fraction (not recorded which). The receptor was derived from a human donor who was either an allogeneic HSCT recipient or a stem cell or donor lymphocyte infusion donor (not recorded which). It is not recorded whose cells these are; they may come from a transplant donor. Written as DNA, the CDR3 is TGTGCCAGCAGTTACTCTGGGGATGAGCAGTTCTTC. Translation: CASSYSGDEQFF.